This T cell receptor (beta chain) was identified in a study of a mutant IDH1 vaccine in newly diagnosed glioma. The time point was: week 47, end of study. Topical imiquimod accompanied each vaccine dose, which consisted of 300 ug of mutant IDH1 20-mer peptide. The germline gives CDR1 GTSNPN, CDR2 SVGIG (reference sequence). This CDR3 has 14 residues. Details on this clone: Its specificity is not known.

The repertoire was sequenced with immunoSEQ multiplex PCR; TCRdb's copy has only in-frame clones and lacks some. The top ten clones hold around 5% of a sample with 55,000 to 65,000 clones, 60% to 80% of them seen once. This TCR was sampled from a man in his forties or fifties with glioma. Sequenced material: PBMCs, taken from a glioma patient whose treatment included an IDH1 peptide vaccine. The gene calls are TRBV30 and TRBJ2-3; possibly TRBD2 for D (5 bases). The CDR3 DNA reads as TGTGCATCCGAACGGCGGGTCAACACAGATACGCAGTATTTT. Translation gives CASERRVNTDTQYF.